This TCR beta chain was sequenced in a study of blood T cell repertoires in COVID-19. The wider study: Both acute and convalescent COVID-19 samples were obtained from the United States, Italy and Spain. PBMCs, B-cell-depleted T cells, or T cells provided the cDNA or gDNA that made up the material.

Germline V gene lookup returns CDR1 SGHRS and CDR2 YFSETQ. The CDR3 spans 11 residues. The ends were cut back, 4 bases at V and 7 bases at J, with 9 bases in the middle. Per the authors' pipeline: For nucleated cells, counts were estimated from reference gene primer amplification. Sequencing was performed with immunoSEQ multiplex PCR; in TCRdb, only in-frame clones are kept and a portion is missing. V and J calls and clone size are as listed in that table; D and trimming were resolved from the DNA. The sample consists of around 270,000 clones, over 75% of them appearing once. The sample comprised peripheral blood. This TCR derives from a woman between 45 and 65 years old with acute or convalescent COVID-19. The rearrangement uses TRBV5-1 and TRBJ2-7; the D is unclear. CDR3 DNA sequence: TGCGCCAGCAGCCGAGAGGATGAGCAGTACTTC. Encoded protein: CASSREDEQYF.